Listed below are T cell receptor beta chains from one sample, sequenced in a study of low-dose radiotherapy and immunotherapy resistance in tumors. TCRdb re-analysed the reads in MiXCR, keeping a single row per CDR3 protein. The table lists tens of thousands of distinct CDR3 sequences, about 30% of them singletons. The starting material was PBMCs, obtained before treatment. The receptors shown here come from a male donor with rectosigmoid adenocarcinoma. Each CDR3 is given with its conserved first and last residue. The D gene is left open where the match is weak. Some rows have no size entry. The others give once, few or many, or a class for an expanded clone.

many	TRBV5-6	TRBJ2-6	NA	CASSSFAGANVLTF	TGTGCCAGCAGCTCGTTTGCTGGGGCCAACGTCCTGACTTTC
NA	TRBV4-3	TRBJ2-1	TRBD2	CASSHVLAGVGKDNEQFF	TGCGCCAGCAGCCACGTGCTAGCGGGAGTGGGAAAGGACAATGAGCAGTTCTTC
many	TRBV28	TRBJ2-7	TRBD1	CASLLQGQGSYEQYF	TGTGCCAGCCTTCTTCAGGGACAGGGGTCCTACGAGCAGTACTTC
many	TRBV12-3/TRBV12-4	TRBJ1-4	NA	CASSLTTGLEKLFF	TGTGCCAGCAGTCTCACAACAGGGCTTGAAAAACTGTTTTTT
many	TRBV7-2	TRBJ2-7	NA	CASSLGVPGVYYEQYF	TGTGCCAGCAGCTTAGGAGTTCCAGGGGTATACTACGAGCAGTACTTC
many	TRBV7-9	TRBJ2-7	NA	CASSPIGGGGEQYF	TGTGCCAGCAGCCCCATTGGGGGGGGCGGAGAGCAGTACTTC
NA	TRBV6-5	TRBJ2-1	TRBD1	CASQGAHSSYNEQFF	TGTGCCAGCCAGGGGGCCCATAGCTCCTACAATGAGCAGTTCTTC
many	TRBV20-1	TRBJ2-4	TRBD1	CSAPTGLAKNIQYF	TGCAGTGCCCCGACAGGGCTAGCCAAAAACATTCAGTACTTC
many	TRBV19	TRBJ1-5	TRBD1	CASEGAGNQPQHF	TGTGCCAGTGAGGGGGCGGGTAATCAGCCCCAGCATTTT
many	TRBV24-1	TRBJ2-3	NA	CATSDSRTAASTDTQYF	TGTGCCACCAGTGATTCCCGGACCGCTGCTAGCACAGATACGCAGTATTTT
few	TRBV20-1	TRBJ2-3	NA	CSRDGLADTQYF	TGCAGCCGGGATGGGCTTGCAGATACGCAGTATTTT
once	TRBV5-1	TRBJ1-2	NA	CASSLERMNYGYTF	TGCGCCAGCAGCTTGGAGCGGATGAACTATGGCTACACCTTC
many	TRBV6-1	TRBJ2-2	NA	CASSYVPGTGELFFF	NA
NA	TRBV6-2/TRBV6-3	TRBJ2-2	NA	CASSYSQELAELFFF	NA
many	TRBV18	TRBJ2-7	TRBD2	CASSPTTAGDEQYF	TGTGCCAGCTCACCAACGACAGCGGGGGACGAGCAGTACTTC
many	TRBV5-1	TRBJ2-3	NA	CASSPTREDTQYF	TGCGCCAGCAGCCCCACCCGGGAAGATACGCAGTATTTT
many	TRBV29-1	TRBJ2-5	TRBD1	CSVTTGWETQYF	TGCAGCGTTACGACAGGGTGGGAGACCCAGTACTTC
few	TRBV7-2	TRBJ2-5	TRBD1	CASSNQQGAETQYF	TGTGCCAGCAGTAATCAACAGGGGGCAGAGACCCAGTACTTC
few	TRBV12-3/TRBV12-4	TRBJ2-3	NA	CASSLRRASRIDTQYF	TGTGCCAGCAGTTTAAGGAGGGCTAGCCGGATTGATACGCAGTATTTT